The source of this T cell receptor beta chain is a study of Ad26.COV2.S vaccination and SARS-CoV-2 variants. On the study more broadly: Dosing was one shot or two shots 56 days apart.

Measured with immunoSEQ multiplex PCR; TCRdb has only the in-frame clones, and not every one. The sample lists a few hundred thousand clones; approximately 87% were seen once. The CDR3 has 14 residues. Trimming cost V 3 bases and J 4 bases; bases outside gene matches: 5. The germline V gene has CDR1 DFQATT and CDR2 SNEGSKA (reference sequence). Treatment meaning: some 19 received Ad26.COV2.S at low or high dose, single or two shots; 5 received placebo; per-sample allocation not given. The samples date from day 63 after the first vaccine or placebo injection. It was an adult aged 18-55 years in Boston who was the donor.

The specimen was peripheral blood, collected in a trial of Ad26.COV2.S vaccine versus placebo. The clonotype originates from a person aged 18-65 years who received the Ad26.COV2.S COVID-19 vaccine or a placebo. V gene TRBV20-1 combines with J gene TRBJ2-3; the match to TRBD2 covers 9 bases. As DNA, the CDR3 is TGCAGTGCTAGTAGTCTAGCGGGACCAGATACGCAGTATTTT. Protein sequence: CSASSLAGPDTQYF.